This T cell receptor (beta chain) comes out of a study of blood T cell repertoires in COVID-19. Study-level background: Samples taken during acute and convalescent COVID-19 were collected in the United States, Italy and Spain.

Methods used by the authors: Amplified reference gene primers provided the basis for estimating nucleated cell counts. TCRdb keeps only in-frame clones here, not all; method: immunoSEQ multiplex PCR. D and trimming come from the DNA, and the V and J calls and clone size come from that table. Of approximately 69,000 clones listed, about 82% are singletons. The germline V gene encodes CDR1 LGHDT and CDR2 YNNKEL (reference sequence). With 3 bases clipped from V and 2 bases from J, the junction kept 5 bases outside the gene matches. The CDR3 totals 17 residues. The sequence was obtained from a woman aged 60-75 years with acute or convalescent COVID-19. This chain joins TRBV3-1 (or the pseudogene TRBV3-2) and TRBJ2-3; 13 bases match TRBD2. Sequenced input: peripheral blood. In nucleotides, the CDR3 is TGTGCCAGCAGCCAGACGGGACTAGCGGGAAACACAGATACGCAGTATTTT. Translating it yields CASSQTGLAGNTDTQYF.